This T cell receptor beta chain was obtained from a study of identical twins (dated by TCRdb to about 2016). For the wider study: The study deep-sequenced TCR alpha and beta repertoires from monozygotic twins, unrelated adults of various ages and cord blood to test whether fetal clonotypes persist. To rule out contamination, replicate twin experiments were performed at different times with different library preparation protocols.

Libraries were constructed by 5' RACE. Instrument on record: Illumina HiSeq 2000. Template switching introduced a universal primer binding site; the final cDNA contained a unique molecular identifier, enabling accurate counting of TCR cDNA molecules. Specific primers in the conserved constant-segment region were used to synthesize first-strand cDNA for TCR alpha and beta chains. To control for contamination, every cDNA library was double barcoded, receiving both a SMART-Mk sample barcode and Illumina barcodes. Two successive PCR steps introduced TruSeq adapter sequences along with Illumina sample barcodes. The TCR alpha and beta cDNA libraries were sequenced on the Illumina HiSeq platform using custom primers. The original pipeline was this. Raw reads were processed with MiGEC to extract unique molecular identifiers, and MiXCR was used to determine CDR3 positions. Recombination models were inferred per individual with the repgenHMM and IGoR tools using an EM algorithm. The analysis of shared clonotypes was done with the tcR package in R, with sharing normalized by the product of cloneset sizes. To study raw recombination without the effects of thymic and clonal selection, out-of-frame nonproductive sequences were analyzed. TCRdb applied fastp at Q25 and MiXCR to the public reads, then kept only in-frame beta chains. CDR3 protein sequences are deduplicated, and each keeps its most common genes and DNA. None of the V and J calls come from the authors' own analysis; TCRdb made them. The sample contains approximately 240,000 distinct CDR3 sequences, over 13% of them found a single time. Approximately 8.8% of the sample is in the top ten clones.

General conclusions and limits of the study: Zero-insertion analyses could be partly confounded by invariant T cells such as MAIT and iNKT, though diverse VJ usage argued against such confounding for most clonotypes. In monozygotic twins, out-of-frame TCR alpha sharing was systematically underestimated by recombination models, although the models agreed with sharing between unrelated individuals. Compared with coincidental sharing between unrelated individuals, out-of-frame TCR alpha sequences shared between twins had an excess of sequences with low generation probability. The excess sharing between twins in beta out-of-frame sequences was weaker because fewer shared sequences reduced the signal-to-noise ratio. Because the same donors could not be followed over many years, the conclusions depended on cross-sectional statistical analysis. Fewer insertions were carried by abundant cord blood beta clonotypes, a similar but weaker trend appeared in young adult naive repertoires, and no such trend appeared in memory repertoires.

All donors were healthy Caucasians. Miltenyi CD45RO+ enrichment and human naive T-cell isolation kits were used to isolate memory (CD45RO+) and naive T cells from PBMC. Worth noting for this clonotype: The target of this receptor is not known. Nothing much larger sits one base from this clone, and base qualities are not available.

Trimming accounts for 6 bases at V and 4 bases at J, while the number of junction bases matched to no gene is 5. Including cysteine and phenylalanine, the CDR3 has 16 amino acids. The DNA shown is the 48-base CDR3, in frame from base 1. The rearrangement combines TRBV12-3 or TRBV12-4 with TRBJ2-3; TRBD2 fits 15 bases in the junction. The receptor was derived from a woman aged 18-35 years in good health. The specimen sequenced was memory (CD45RO+) T cells sorted from blood. The cell subset or site label, as the study defines it: CD45RO+ enriched T cells. The DNA reads as follows: TGTGCCAGCAGCCGGACTAGCGGGGGGGCCCCAGATACGCAGTATTTT. Its protein reads: CASSRTSGGAPDTQYF.